The rows below give T cell receptor beta chains drawn from one sample of a study of OX40 agonist ivuxolimab in advanced cancers. Libraries were prepared by immunoSEQ multiplex PCR; TCRdb keeps only in-frame clonotypes and omits some of them. This table holds approximately 100,000 clones, 90% found once. The source material was CD4+ or CD8+ T cells sorted from blood, sampled in a trial of the OX40 agonist ivuxolimab. The receptors were gathered from an adult with an advanced solid tumor such as melanoma, head and neck, liver or kidney cancer. Both conserved end residues are part of each CDR3. Fields, in order: CDR3 DNA, CDR3 protein, CDR3 length, V gene, J gene, D gene, clone size. D genes are given only for firm matches. Some rows have no size entry. The others give once, few or many, or a class for an expanded clone.

CDR3nt: TGTGCCAGCAGCCCCTTGGGAGGAAGCACAGATACGCAGTATTTT
CDR3aa: CASSPLGGSTDTQYF
len: 15
v_gene: TRBV7-9
j_gene: TRBJ2-3
d_gene: -
abundance: -

CDR3nt: TGTGCCAGCAGTTACGGGGGATACGAGCAGTACTTC
CDR3aa: CASSYGGYEQYF
len: 12
v_gene: TRBV28
j_gene: TRBJ2-7
d_gene: -
abundance: -

CDR3nt: TGTGCCAGCAGCCTCGCGGACAGGCTCATCGCCGGGGAGCTGTTTTTT
CDR3aa: CASSLADRLIAGELFF
len: 16
v_gene: TRBV4-2
j_gene: TRBJ2-2
d_gene: TRBD1
abundance: -

CDR3nt: TGTGCCAGCAGCGCCGGCCCTAATGAAAAACTGTTTTTT
CDR3aa: CASSAGPNEKLFF
len: 13
v_gene: TRBV9
j_gene: TRBJ1-4
d_gene: -
abundance: -

CDR3nt: TGTGCCAGCAGCCTAACGTTAGCGGGCACAGATACGCAGTATTTT
CDR3aa: CASSLTLAGTDTQYF
len: 15
v_gene: TRBV4-2
j_gene: TRBJ2-3
d_gene: -
abundance: -

CDR3nt: TGTGCCAGCAGCTTAACGGGGACGGCGATGAACACTGAAGCTTTCTTT
CDR3aa: CASSLTGTAMNTEAFF
len: 16
v_gene: TRBV7-3
j_gene: TRBJ1-1
d_gene: -
abundance: -

CDR3nt: TGTGCCAGCAGCGTAGGGTGGGAGGGCACCGGGGAGCTGTTTTTT
CDR3aa: CASSVGWEGTGELFF
len: 15
v_gene: TRBV9
j_gene: TRBJ2-2
d_gene: TRBD2
abundance: once

CDR3nt: TGCAGTGCTAGAGGGAGGGGTGAGCAGTTCTTC
CDR3aa: CSARGRGEQFF
len: 11
v_gene: TRBV20-1
j_gene: TRBJ2-1
d_gene: -
abundance: -

CDR3nt: TGCAGCGTTGAAGGCTCTCATTCCCCGTTAGCTTTCTTT
CDR3aa: CSVEGSHSPLAFF
len: 13
v_gene: TRBV29-1
j_gene: TRBJ1-1
d_gene: -
abundance: -

CDR3nt: TGTGCCAGCAGCCCACCCTTCTTGCCGGGAGAGGGTAATGAGCAGTTCTTC
CDR3aa: CASSPPFLPGEGNEQFF
len: 17
v_gene: TRBV7-3
j_gene: TRBJ2-1
d_gene: -
abundance: -

CDR3nt: TGTGCCAGCAGTTTATGGACTAACTCCTACGAGCAGTACTTC
CDR3aa: CASSLWTNSYEQYF
len: 14
v_gene: TRBV28
j_gene: TRBJ2-7
d_gene: -
abundance: -

CDR3nt: TGTGCCTGGAGTGTTGATAGCTTGGAGACCCAGTACTTC
CDR3aa: CAWSVDSLETQYF
len: 13
v_gene: TRBV30
j_gene: TRBJ2-5
d_gene: -
abundance: -

CDR3nt: TGTGCCAGCAGCTTGGATCGGTACAATGAGCAGTTCTTC
CDR3aa: CASSLDRYNEQFF
len: 13
v_gene: TRBV5-5
j_gene: TRBJ2-1
d_gene: -
abundance: -

CDR3nt: TGTGCCAGCAGCGGTGGAGGCAGGGACGAGCAGTACTTC
CDR3aa: CASSGGGRDEQYF
len: 13
v_gene: TRBV5-4
j_gene: TRBJ2-7
d_gene: -
abundance: -

CDR3nt: TGCGCCAGCAGCTTGGGAGCGGGACAGTCCCACAATGAGCAGTTCTTC
CDR3aa: CASSLGAGQSHNEQFF
len: 16
v_gene: TRBV5-1
j_gene: TRBJ2-1
d_gene: -
abundance: -

CDR3nt: TGTGCCAGAAGCTTGGTTACTAGCGGATACAATGAGCAGTTCTTC
CDR3aa: CARSLVTSGYNEQFF
len: 15
v_gene: TRBV5-3
j_gene: TRBJ2-1
d_gene: TRBD2
abundance: once

CDR3nt: TGTGCCAGTAGTGGACAGGGGGGCAATCAGCCCCAGCATTTT
CDR3aa: CASSGQGGNQPQHF
len: 14
v_gene: TRBV19
j_gene: TRBJ1-5
d_gene: TRBD1
abundance: -

CDR3nt: TGTGCCAGCAGCTTAAAGGTTCGGGACAGCCAAGAGACCCAGTACTTC
CDR3aa: CASSLKVRDSQETQYF
len: 16
v_gene: TRBV11-2
j_gene: TRBJ2-5
d_gene: TRBD1
abundance: -

CDR3nt: TGTGCCAGCAGCCCCTACTCAGGGGTGGTTCAAGAGACCCAGTACTTC
CDR3aa: CASSPYSGVVQETQYF
len: 16
v_gene: TRBV14
j_gene: TRBJ2-5
d_gene: -
abundance: -

CDR3nt: TGTGCCAGCAGTTCACTAGCGGTTTACAATGAGCAGTTCTTC
CDR3aa: CASSSLAVYNEQFF
len: 14
v_gene: TRBV2
j_gene: TRBJ2-1
d_gene: TRBD2
abundance: -

CDR3nt: TGTGCCAGCAGTTTCGGACAGGGACATAATGAAAAACTGTTTTTT
CDR3aa: CASSFGQGHNEKLFF
len: 15
v_gene: TRBV2
j_gene: TRBJ1-4
d_gene: TRBD1
abundance: -

CDR3nt: TGTGCCAGCTCACCACCGAATCACGGGGAGCAGTACTTC
CDR3aa: CASSPPNHGEQYF
len: 13
v_gene: TRBV18
j_gene: TRBJ2-7
d_gene: -
abundance: once

CDR3nt: TGCGCCAGCAGCCGCGAGGTTCCGGGAGCTCGCACAGATACGCAGTATTTT
CDR3aa: CASSREVPGARTDTQYF
len: 17
v_gene: TRBV5-1
j_gene: TRBJ2-3
d_gene: -
abundance: -

CDR3nt: TGTGCCAGCAGCCAGACTAGTTTGAGCAATGAGCAGTTCTTC
CDR3aa: CASSQTSLSNEQFF
len: 14
v_gene: TRBV7-9
j_gene: TRBJ2-1
d_gene: -
abundance: -

CDR3nt: TGTGCCAGCAGCTTGTCGGCCGGTGGGGGCTCTGGGGCCAACGTCCTGACTTTC
CDR3aa: CASSLSAGGGSGANVLTF
len: 18
v_gene: TRBV5-4
j_gene: TRBJ2-6
d_gene: -
abundance: -

CDR3nt: TGTGCCAGCAGCTTAAATACAGCAACTAATGAAAAACTGTTTTTT
CDR3aa: CASSLNTATNEKLFF
len: 15
v_gene: TRBV7-2
j_gene: TRBJ1-4
d_gene: -
abundance: once

CDR3nt: TGTGCCAGCTCACTGCAGGGCGGCTACGAGCAGTACTTC
CDR3aa: CASSLQGGYEQYF
len: 13
v_gene: TRBV18
j_gene: TRBJ2-7
d_gene: -
abundance: -

CDR3nt: TGTGCCAGCAGCTTAGAGGCCAGGGCTGGGGCCAACGTCCTGACTTTC
CDR3aa: CASSLEARAGANVLTF
len: 16
v_gene: TRBV7-2
j_gene: TRBJ2-6
d_gene: -
abundance: -

CDR3nt: TGCGCCAGCAGCGTCCTCCCCGGACAGGGAACAGATACGCAGTATTTT
CDR3aa: CASSVLPGQGTDTQYF
len: 16
v_gene: TRBV5-1
j_gene: TRBJ2-3
d_gene: TRBD1
abundance: -

CDR3nt: TGTGCCACCAGCAGAGGGGGACCGAACACCGGGGAGCTGTTTTTT
CDR3aa: CATSRGGPNTGELFF
len: 15
v_gene: TRBV15
j_gene: TRBJ2-2
d_gene: -
abundance: -

CDR3nt: TGTGCCAGCAGCTTAGCGGGAGGTGGAAACACCGGGGAGCTGTTTTTT
CDR3aa: CASSLAGGGNTGELFF
len: 16
v_gene: TRBV7-9
j_gene: TRBJ2-2
d_gene: -
abundance: -

CDR3nt: TGTGCCAGCAGTTTGCGACTAGCGCTTACGCAGTATTTT
CDR3aa: CASSLRLALTQYF
len: 13
v_gene: TRBV28
j_gene: TRBJ2-3
d_gene: TRBD2
abundance: -

CDR3nt: TGTGCCAGCAGCTTGGTTCGGAGGACAAGTGGCTTAAACACTGAAGCTTTCTTT
CDR3aa: CASSLVRRTSGLNTEAFF
len: 18
v_gene: TRBV5-6
j_gene: TRBJ1-1
d_gene: -
abundance: -

CDR3nt: TGTGCCAGCAGCCAAGATCCGGGTGGCTCCTACAATGAGCAGTTCTTC
CDR3aa: CASSQDPGGSYNEQFF
len: 16
v_gene: TRBV4-2
j_gene: TRBJ2-1
d_gene: -
abundance: -

CDR3nt: TGCGCCAGCAGTGAGTCGTGGTCATCGCTAGCGGGAGTAGATACGCAGTATTTT
CDR3aa: CASSESWSSLAGVDTQYF
len: 18
v_gene: TRBV10-1
j_gene: TRBJ2-3
d_gene: TRBD2
abundance: -

CDR3nt: TGTGCCAGCAGCTTGGGTATTGACAGGACAACTTCAGAGCAGTTCTTC
CDR3aa: CASSLGIDRTTSEQFF
len: 16
v_gene: TRBV5-6
j_gene: TRBJ2-1
d_gene: -
abundance: -

CDR3nt: TGTGCCAGCAATGGACAGGGACGCTACGAGCAGTACTTC
CDR3aa: CASNGQGRYEQYF
len: 13
v_gene: TRBV25-1
j_gene: TRBJ2-7
d_gene: TRBD1
abundance: few

CDR3nt: TGTGCCAGCAGCGTACCCTCGAGCTACGAGCAGTACTTC
CDR3aa: CASSVPSSYEQYF
len: 13
v_gene: TRBV6-6
j_gene: TRBJ2-7
d_gene: -
abundance: -

CDR3nt: TGTGCCAGCTCACCAACAGGGGGTTCAGATACGCAGTATTTT
CDR3aa: CASSPTGGSDTQYF
len: 14
v_gene: TRBV18
j_gene: TRBJ2-3
d_gene: TRBD1
abundance: -

CDR3nt: TGTGCCAGCAGCCCTCTAGCGGGAGGGGACCTAGCCAAAAACATTCAGTACTTC
CDR3aa: CASSPLAGGDLAKNIQYF
len: 18
v_gene: TRBV5-6
j_gene: TRBJ2-4
d_gene: TRBD2
abundance: -

CDR3nt: TGTGCCAGCAGCCTCCGGACCTCAAGCCACGAGCAGTACTTC
CDR3aa: CASSLRTSSHEQYF
len: 14
v_gene: TRBV7-8
j_gene: TRBJ2-7
d_gene: -
abundance: -

CDR3nt: TGTGCCAGCAACGAGGCCTCCTACGAGCAGTACTTC
CDR3aa: CASNEASYEQYF
len: 12
v_gene: TRBV28
j_gene: TRBJ2-7
d_gene: -
abundance: -

CDR3nt: TGTGCCAGCAGCCCTAACTCAGGGGGAGTAACCGGGGAGCTGTTTTTT
CDR3aa: CASSPNSGGVTGELFF
len: 16
v_gene: TRBV7-9
j_gene: TRBJ2-2
d_gene: TRBD1
abundance: -

CDR3nt: TGTGCCAGCAGCTTAGCGACAGGGGATCAAGAGACCCAGTACTTC
CDR3aa: CASSLATGDQETQYF
len: 15
v_gene: TRBV7-6
j_gene: TRBJ2-5
d_gene: TRBD1
abundance: -

CDR3nt: TGCGCCAGCAGCCAAGATCATGGGGGAGGGCAATCAGATACGCAGTATTTT
CDR3aa: CASSQDHGGGQSDTQYF
len: 17
v_gene: TRBV4-1
j_gene: TRBJ2-3
d_gene: TRBD2
abundance: -

CDR3nt: TGTGCCAGCAGCTTAGTGTCCGGGGGGAGCTCTGGAAACACCATATATTTT
CDR3aa: CASSLVSGGSSGNTIYF
len: 17
v_gene: TRBV11-2
j_gene: TRBJ1-3
d_gene: -
abundance: -

CDR3nt: TGTGCCAGTAGCGGACTAGCGGGGGGCCAAGAGACCCAGTACTTC
CDR3aa: CASSGLAGGQETQYF
len: 15
v_gene: TRBV19
j_gene: TRBJ2-5
d_gene: TRBD2
abundance: -

CDR3nt: TGTGCCAGCAGTGGGACACGGAATAGTCAGCCCCAGCATTTT
CDR3aa: CASSGTRNSQPQHF
len: 14
v_gene: TRBV2
j_gene: TRBJ1-5
d_gene: -
abundance: -

CDR3nt: TGTGCCAGCAGCTTATCCCAGTTCTACGAGCAGTACTTC
CDR3aa: CASSLSQFYEQYF
len: 13
v_gene: TRBV7-2
j_gene: TRBJ2-7
d_gene: -
abundance: -

CDR3nt: TGTGCCAGTAGCCGTAGCGGGAGGGGGAACCAAGAGACCCAGTACTTC
CDR3aa: CASSRSGRGNQETQYF
len: 16
v_gene: TRBV19
j_gene: TRBJ2-5
d_gene: TRBD2
abundance: once